This TCR beta chain was obtained from a study of blood T cell repertoires in COVID-19. Study in general: Sources were T cells, B-cell-depleted T cells, or PBMCs; the material itself was cDNA or gDNA.

Sequenced by immunoSEQ multiplex PCR; TCRdb stores in-frame clones only, minus some. The table lists 55,000 to 75,000 clones, around 87% of them singletons, with under 8.5% in the top ten. Germline V lookup: CDR1 MNHNY, CDR2 SVGAGI (reference sequence). V lost 5 bases and J lost 4; bases outside the gene matches: 5. The CDR3 has 14 residues. Sequenced: peripheral blood. J is TRBJ2-7 and V is TRBV6-6; TRBD2 agrees at 10 bases. The TCR originated in a human donor with active COVID-19. The donor label of this sample is uncertain. The CDR3, as DNA: TGTGCCAGCAGTCACGGGACTAGCGCGTACGAGCAGTACTTC. Amino acid sequence: CASSHGTSAYEQYF.